Given below is one T cell receptor beta chain in context. The source of the sample is a study of T cell changes during pregnancy in multiple sclerosis. Using immunoSEQ multiplex PCR, the repertoire was profiled, and TCRdb retains in-frame clones only, with some absent. The sample records roughly 41,000 clones, about 95% being singletons. V was pared by 2 bases and J by 1 base, with 11 bases of the junction left unmatched. CDR1 is LNHNV and CDR2 is YYDKDF in the germline V gene (reference sequence). CDR3 length: 18 residues. The clonotype was recovered from a female donor with multiple sclerosis, enrolled in a pregnancy study. The sample was peripheral blood, taken in the third trimester of pregnancy. V gene TRBV15 combines with J gene TRBJ2-4, with 7 bases aligning to TRBD2. The CDR3 spells CATSRPPGGEGAKNIQYF. The CDR3 nucleotides are TGTGCCACCAGCAGACCCCCGGGGGGTGAGGGGGCCAAAAACATTCAGTACTTC.